These T cell receptor beta chains were read from a single sample in a study of neurological immune-mediated disorders. A single record per CDR3 protein comes from TCRdb applying MiXCR to the 5' RACE reads. The sample gives more than 15,000 distinct CDR3 sequences, roughly 14% of which show up once; roughly an eighth is in the top ten. Specimen: PBMCs. The origin of the receptors is a man aged 60-69 years with HTLV-1-associated myelopathy (HAM/TSP). CDR3s include the opening cysteine and the closing phenylalanine or tryptophan. Fields, in order: D gene, J gene, V gene, clone size, CDR3 protein, CDR3 DNA. A D gene is named only where the DNA matches it firmly. The size entry gives how often the clone was seen (once, few, many) or a class if it is expanded.

NA | TRBJ2-1 | TRBV27 | many | CASSLSISRLNNEQFF | TGTGCCAGCAGTTTATCGATCAGCAGGTTGAACAATGAGCAGTTCTTC
TRBD1 | TRBJ1-2 | TRBV5-1 | many | CASSSGGQAKVGYTF | TGCGCCAGCAGCAGTGGCGGACAGGCGAAGGTTGGCTACACCTTC
NA | TRBJ2-5 | TRBV14 | medium-sized | CASSQDYADSGLQETQYF | TGTGCCAGCAGCCAAGATTATGCTGATTCGGGACTCCAAGAGACCCAGTACTTC
TRBD2 | TRBJ2-7 | TRBV10-3 | many | CAISAPSGGAGEQYF | TGTGCCATCAGTGCCCCGAGCGGGGGGGCGGGCGAGCAGTACTTC
NA | TRBJ1-2 | TRBV5-1 | many | CASSLGGGADGYTF | TGCGCCAGCAGCTTGGGAGGGGGGGCCGATGGCTACACCTTC
TRBD1 | TRBJ1-1 | TRBV5-1 | many | CASSSWTGTDTEAFF | TGCGCCAGCAGCTCCTGGACAGGGACGGACACTGAAGCTTTCTTT
NA | TRBJ2-7 | TRBV29-1 | many | CSVEAQGGYEQYF | TGCAGCGTTGAGGCTCAGGGGGGATACGAGCAGTACTTC
TRBD1 | TRBJ2-7 | TRBV24-1 | many | CATSDRPGTELYEQYF | TGTGCCACCAGTGATCGCCCCGGGACAGAACTTTACGAGCAGTACTTC
NA | TRBJ1-5 | TRBV27 | once | CASSSRGDQPQHF | TGTGCCAGCAGTTCACGGGGCGATCAGCCCCAGCATTTT
TRBD1 | TRBJ1-5 | TRBV5-6 | many | CASSFRQGRNNQPQHF | TGTGCCAGCAGCTTCCGACAGGGTAGGAATAATCAGCCCCAGCATTTT
TRBD1 | TRBJ2-7 | TRBV7-2 | many | CASSFRRQGAVYEQYF | TGTGCCAGCAGCTTCCGCCGACAGGGGGCTGTTTACGAGCAGTACTTC
NA | TRBJ1-6 | TRBV7-9 | many | CASSGDWDSPLHF | TGTGCCAGCAGTGGGGATTGGGATTCACCCCTCCACTTT
NA | TRBJ2-3 | TRBV6-1 | many | CASSDRGPTDTQYF | TGTGCCAGCAGTGATCGGGGGCCCACAGATACGCAGTATTTT
TRBD1 | TRBJ1-5 | TRBV12-3/TRBV12-4 | medium-sized | CASRGQGARNQPQHF | TGTGCCAGCAGGGGACAGGGGGCGAGGAATCAGCCCCAGCATTTT
TRBD2 | TRBJ2-2 | TRBV20-1 | many | CSATQGSSGQTGELFF | TGCAGTGCAACCCAGGGCTCTAGCGGTCAAACCGGGGAGCTGTTTTTT
TRBD1 | TRBJ1-1 | TRBV12-3/TRBV12-4 | many | CASSLDRDRAGTEAFF | TGTGCCAGCAGTTTAGACAGGGACAGGGCGGGCACTGAAGCTTTCTTT
NA | TRBJ2-5 | TRBV7-2 | many | CASSLGGAASQETQYF | TGTGCCAGCAGTCTGGGGGGGGCAGCGAGCCAAGAGACCCAGTACTTC
TRBD1 | TRBJ1-2 | TRBV20-1 | many | CSARDSRQGARGYTF | TGCAGTGCTAGAGACTCGAGACAGGGGGCAAGGGGCTACACCTTC
NA | TRBJ1-2 | TRBV20-1 | many | CSAPRGQPNYGYTF | TGCAGTGCCCCCCGGGGTCAACCTAACTATGGCTACACCTTC
TRBD1 | TRBJ2-5 | TRBV12-3/TRBV12-4 | many | CASRQTGGETQYF | TGTGCCAGCAGGCAGACAGGGGGGGAGACCCAGTACTTC
NA | TRBJ2-7 | TRBV27 | many | CASSFGRGLGYEQYF | TGTGCCAGCAGTTTTGGTAGGGGGTTAGGCTACGAGCAGTACTTC
NA | TRBJ1-1 | TRBV5-1 | many | CASSLTPGDTEAFF | TGCGCCAGCAGCTTGACCCCAGGGGACACTGAAGCTTTCTTT
NA | TRBJ1-2 | TRBV20-1 | many | CSVNWEPNYGYTF | TGCAGTGTTAACTGGGAGCCCAACTATGGCTACACCTTC
NA | TRBJ2-5 | TRBV13 | many | CASSPGETQYF | TGTGCCAGCAGCCCGGGGGAGACCCAGTACTTC
TRBD2 | TRBJ2-3 | TRBV27 | many | CASSWGLGPDTDTQYF | TGTGCCAGCAGTTGGGGACTAGGGCCTGACACAGATACGCAGTATTTT